What follows are 24 T cell receptor beta chains derived from one specimen sequenced in a study of human T cells and chemical hapten exposure. Using its own MiXCR run on the RACE reads, TCRdb lists one record per CDR3 protein. The sample consists of roughly 120,000 distinct CDR3 sequences, about a tenth of them appearing once. Time point specified: patch test 2, 6 weeks after DPC sensitization. Treatment reported: therapeutic diphenylcyclopropenone sensitization with weekly scalp DPC. The source was whole blood, collected in connection with sensitization to the hapten diphenylcyclopropenone (DPC). These receptor sequences come from a woman in her thirties or forties with alopecia areata. Some clones in this sample may be carry-over from other donors' samples.

This clonotype came up many times. The genes are TRBV9 and TRBJ2-3; no clear D. This CDR3 is built from 14 residues. Germline V CDR1 and CDR2: SGDLS, YYNGEE. Trimming pared 0 bases from V and 2 bases from J, leaving 7 bases between. This chain's CDR3 is CASSVDWHTDTQYF. In nucleotides, the CDR3 is TGTGCCAGCAGCGTAGACTGGCACACAGATACGCAGTATTTT.

This clonotype was seen a handful of times. This chain links TRBV5-5 with TRBJ1-2; no clear D. Germline V gene sequence: CDR1 SGHKS, CDR2 YYEKEE (reference sequence). Trimming shortened V by 4 bases and J by 4 bases, and 11 bases separated the two germline ends. The CDR3 totals 13 residues. The CDR3 loop is CASSPSGGYGYTF. The CDR3 nucleotides read TGTGCCAGCAGCCCCAGTGGTGGCTATGGCTACACCTTC. Combining the CDR3 with reference TRBV5-5 and TRBJ1-2 gives the whole variable domain DAGVTQSPTHLIKTRGQQVTLRCSPISGHKSVSWYQQVLGQGPQFIFQYYEKEERGRGNFPDRFSARQFPNYSSELNVNALLLGDSALYLCASSPSGGYGYTFGSGTRLTVV.

This clonotype was observed a few times. The gene calls are TRBV10-2 and TRBJ1-1; D possibly corresponds to TRBD1 (5 bases). The germline V and J ends were trimmed by 0 bases and 1 base, with 6 bases remaining between them. The germline gives CDR1 WSHSY, CDR2 SAAADI. The CDR3 contains 14 residues. CDR3: CASSESGGNTEAFF. The CDR3 coding sequence is TGCGCCAGCAGTGAGTCTGGGGGGAACACTGAAGCTTTCTTT.

By sample fraction, this clonotype is hyperexpanded. V and J are TRBV7-8 and TRBJ2-3; D is perhaps TRBD2 (6 bases). V was cut by 1 base and J by 2 bases, with 10 bases left in between. The CDR3 totals 15 residues. Looked up from germline, CDR1 is SGHVS and CDR2 is FQNEAQ. For the CDR3, the DNA is TGTGCCAGCAGCTTAGGAACGGGACTCACAGATACGCAGTATTTT. It encodes CASSLGTGLTDTQYF.

This clonotype came up many times. This chain connects TRBV12-3 or TRBV12-4 to TRBJ1-5; D not certain. Trimming took 6 bases from V and 3 from J, leaving 18 bases between them. This CDR3 has 16 residues. CDR3: CASSFSSPRNNQPQHF. The CDR3, as DNA: TGTGCCAGCAGCTTCAGCTCCCCCAGGAACAATCAGCCCCAGCATTTT.

The chain combines TRBV5-5 with TRBJ1-1; 8 bases fit TRBD1. The germline V gene encodes CDR1 SGHKS and CDR2 YYEKEE (reference sequence). CDR3 length equals 14 residues. V lost 5 bases, J lost 3 bases, and 6 bases stayed unmatched. CDR3 protein: CASSLTTGDTEAFF. CDR3 nucleotides: TGTGCCAGCAGTTTGACGACAGGGGACACTGAAGCTTTCTTT.

The chain links TRBV3-1 to TRBJ1-5; no reliable D call. The CDR3 sequence is 14 residues long. Germline CDR1 is LGHDT and CDR2 is YNNKEL (reference sequence). Between the trimmed V and J ends, which lost 0 bases and 6 bases, there was a span of 9 bases. The CDR3 DNA reads TGTGCCAGCAGCCAAGATGTCAGTCGTCAGCCCCAGCATTTT. It encodes CASSQDVSRQPQHF.

The rearrangement links TRBV18 to TRBJ1-4; a possible D gene is TRBD1 (5 bases). The CDR3 length is 14 residues. Germline CDR1 KGHSH, CDR2 LQKENI. Trimming left V 3 bases short and J 6 bases short, with 11 bases between. In DNA form, the CDR3 reads TGTGCCAGCTCACCGCAAGGGGAATATGAAAAACTGTTTTTT. This encodes CASSPQGEYEKLFF.

Ten or more counts support this clonotype. The chain recombines TRBV6-6 with TRBJ1-3; D remains unclear. Germline loops: CDR1 MNHNY, CDR2 SVGAGI (reference sequence). This CDR3 contains 13 residues. V lost 7 bases, J lost 0 bases, and 7 bases lay in between. The CDR3: CASTSLSGNTIYF. DNA of the CDR3: TGTGCCAGCACCTCCCTCTCTGGAAACACCATATATTTT.

DNA of the CDR3: TGTGCCAGCAGCGATACTAGCGGGGGTTACAATGAGCAGTTCTTC. This gives the protein CASSDTSGGYNEQFF. This chain links TRBV9 with TRBJ2-1; 11 positions agree with TRBD2. Germline CDR1 SGDLS, CDR2 YYNGEE. CDR3 size: 15 residues. Germline trimming cut 3 bases from V and 4 bases from J; bases unmatched to any gene: 3.

This clonotype was seen many times. This chain uses TRBV3-1 with TRBJ1-2; D is uncertain. Per germline, CDR1 LGHDT and CDR2 YNNKEL (reference sequence). V was trimmed by 0 bases and J by 0 bases, leaving 14 bases between them. The CDR3 is made up of 17 amino acids. The CDR3 spells CASSQDPVTPANYGYTF. The CDR3, as DNA: TGTGCCAGCAGCCAAGATCCAGTGACACCCGCTAACTATGGCTACACCTTC. Full variable domain (remainder filled in from reference TRBV3-1 and TRBJ1-2): DTAVSQTPKYLVTQMGNDKSIKCEQNLGHDTMYWYKQDSKKFLKIMFSYNNKELIINETVPNRFSPKSPDKAHLNLHINSLELGDSAVYFCASSQDPVTPANYGYTFGSGTRLTVV.

This clonotype was seen many times. This rearrangement joins TRBV7-2 to TRBJ1-1; D remains unclear. V lost 6 bases, J lost 1 base, and 9 bases lay in between. In germline, CDR1 is SGHTA, CDR2 FQGNSA. This CDR3 contains 13 residues. In DNA, the CDR3 is TGTGCCAGCAGTTCCACAGAGAACACTGAAGCTTTCTTT. It translates to CASSSTENTEAFF.

This clonotype has a handful of counts. The chain employs TRBV3-1 and TRBJ2-5; 7 bases map to TRBD2. The germline V gene has CDR1 LGHDT and CDR2 YNNKEL (reference sequence). With 4 bases clipped from V and 1 base from J, the junction kept 3 bases outside the gene matches. The CDR3 covers 14 residues. The CDR3 bases are TGTGCCAGCAGCCCCGGACTAGTCCAAGAGACCCAGTACTTC. This sequence encodes CASSPGLVQETQYF.

As DNA, the CDR3 is TGTGCCAGCAGTGAAGCGTTTAGTCCCGGGACCTATGGCTACACCTTC. Translation gives CASSEAFSPGTYGYTF. The V gene is TRBV6-1, the J gene TRBJ1-2, with D possibly being TRBD1 (5 bases). Trimming pared 0 bases from V and 4 bases from J, leaving 15 bases between. The CDR3 runs to 16 residues. The V gene's germline CDR1 is MNHNS and CDR2 SASEGT.

V is TRBV5-4 and J is TRBJ1-1; 7 bases fit TRBD1. Per germline, CDR1 SGHNT and CDR2 YYREEE (reference sequence). CDR3 length: 18 residues. Losses at the gene ends were 1 base for V and 0 bases for J; bases not matched to a gene: 12. This chain's CDR3 is CASSLKGSTGALNTEAFF. The CDR3 coding sequence is TGTGCCAGCAGCTTGAAGGGGTCAACAGGGGCCTTGAACACTGAAGCTTTCTTT.

At least ten counts were recorded for this clonotype. The chain has TRBV6-4 and TRBJ2-7, with a possible D match to TRBD1 (5 bases). The CDR3 is 16 residues long. The germline V gene has CDR1 MRHNA and CDR2 SNTAGT. The V end was cut by 0 bases, the J end by 0 bases, with 12 bases between. The CDR3 reads CASSDSPAGYSYEQYF. DNA for the CDR3: TGTGCCAGCAGTGACTCCCCCGCAGGGTACTCCTACGAGCAGTACTTC.

This clonotype was seen at least ten times. The CDR3 protein is CASSLDRGNSYEQYF. The CDR3 DNA follows: TGCGCCAGCAGCCTCGACAGGGGAAACTCCTACGAGCAGTACTTC. J is TRBJ2-7 and V is TRBV5-1; the match to TRBD1 covers 8 bases. V shed 4 bases and J 0 bases; nucleotides not matched to a gene: 6. The CDR3 spans 15 residues. Germline V lookup: CDR1 SGHRS, CDR2 YFSETQ.

This clonotype was observed a few times. This CDR3 reads CASSQEAGGFQETQYF. Here the CDR3 DNA reads TGCGCCAGCAGCCAAGAGGCGGGGGGGTTCCAAGAGACCCAGTACTTC. The genes are TRBV4-3 and TRBJ2-5; 9 bases match TRBD2. The V gene's germline CDR1 is LGHNA and CDR2 YSLEER. V shed 0 bases and J 1 base; nucleotides not matched to a gene: 3. This CDR3 comprises 16 residues.

This clonotype showed up just a few times. V and J are TRBV25-1 and TRBJ1-2; 7 positions match TRBD1. J lost 3 bases, V lost 3 bases, and 10 bases had no gene match. Germline assignment: CDR1 MGHDK and CDR2 SYGVNS. The CDR3 is 16 residues long. The CDR3 is CASSDTGGGGDYGYTF. The CDR3 nucleotides read TGTGCCAGCAGTGACACTGGGGGAGGGGGCGACTATGGCTACACCTTC.

The chain carries TRBV3-1 and TRBJ1-2; D is perhaps TRBD1 (5 bases). V lost 1 base, J lost 4 bases, and 10 bases lay in between. The CDR3 extends over 14 amino acids. Germline V gene lookup returns CDR1 LGHDT and CDR2 YNNKEL (reference sequence). CDR3 sequence: CASSQVQDRYGYTF. CDR3 bases: TGTGCCAGCAGCCAAGTACAGGATCGCTATGGCTACACCTTC.

Turning to this clonotype: A read error may account for a junction end that differs from germline. This rearrangement joins TRBV6-2 or TRBV6-3 to TRBJ1-1, with D tentatively TRBD1 (6 bases). CDR1 MNHEY and CDR2 SVGEGT come from the germline V gene. The CDR3 spans 13 residues. CDR3 nucleotide sequence: TGTGCCAGCAGTTACTCCCCGGGGGCTCTCAGCCCATTT. Protein product: CASSYSPGALSPF.

This clonotype was counted ten times or more. The chain carries TRBV15 and TRBJ2-7, with D possibly being TRBD1 or TRBD2 (5 bases each). With 0 bases removed from V and 3 bases from J, the gap between germline ends came to 12 bases. The CDR3 length is 15 residues. The germline gives CDR1 LNHNV, CDR2 YYDKDF (reference sequence). The DNA of the CDR3 is TGTGCCACCAGCAGAGAGACGGGGCCGAACTACGAGCAGTACTTC. This translates into CATSRETGPNYEQYF.

This clonotype was found many times. The chain carries TRBV20-1 and TRBJ1-3; TRBD1 might be the D (5 bases). Germline V gene data show CDR1 as DFQATT and CDR2 as SNEGSKA (reference sequence). The length of the CDR3 is 18 residues. V was trimmed by 4 bases and J by 0 bases, leaving 22 bases between them. Written as DNA, the CDR3 is TGCAGTGCTAAACCCTCTTATGAGGGGCCGCTCTCTGGAAACACCATATATTTT. Protein sequence: CSAKPSYEGPLSGNTIYF.

This clonotype was seen only a few times. J is TRBJ1-1 and V is TRBV27, with D hard to call. CDR3 length: 14 amino acids. V was shortened by 1 base and J by 2 bases, with 8 bases between the two germline ends. Germline CDR1 MNHEY, CDR2 SMNVEV (reference sequence). CDR3 loop: CASSLYAQNTEAFF. As DNA, the CDR3 is TGTGCCAGCAGTTTATATGCCCAAAACACTGAAGCTTTCTTT.